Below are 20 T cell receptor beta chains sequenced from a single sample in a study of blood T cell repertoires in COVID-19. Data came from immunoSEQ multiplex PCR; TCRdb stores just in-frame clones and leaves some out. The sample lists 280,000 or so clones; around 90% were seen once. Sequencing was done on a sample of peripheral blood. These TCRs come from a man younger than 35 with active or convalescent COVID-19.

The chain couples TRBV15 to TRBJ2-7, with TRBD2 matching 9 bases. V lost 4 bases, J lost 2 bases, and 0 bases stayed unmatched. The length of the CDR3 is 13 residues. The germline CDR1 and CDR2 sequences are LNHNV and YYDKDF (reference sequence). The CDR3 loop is CATSIAGAYEQYF. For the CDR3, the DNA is TGTGCCACCAGCATAGCGGGGGCCTACGAGCAGTACTTC.

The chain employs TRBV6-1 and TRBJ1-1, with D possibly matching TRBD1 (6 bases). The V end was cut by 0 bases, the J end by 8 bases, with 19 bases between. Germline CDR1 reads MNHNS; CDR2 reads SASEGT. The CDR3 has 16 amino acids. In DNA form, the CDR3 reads TGTGCCAGCAGTGAAGCCATCATAACAGGGAAGGTAGAAGCTTTCTTT. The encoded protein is CASSEAIITGKVEAFF.

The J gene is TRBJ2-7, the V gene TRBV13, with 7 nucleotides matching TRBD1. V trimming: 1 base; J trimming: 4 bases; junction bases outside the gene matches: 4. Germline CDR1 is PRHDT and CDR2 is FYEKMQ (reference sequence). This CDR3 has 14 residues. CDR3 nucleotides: TGTGCCAGCAGCTTAGTGGGACAGAGGTACGAGCAGTACTTC. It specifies CASSLVGQRYEQYF.

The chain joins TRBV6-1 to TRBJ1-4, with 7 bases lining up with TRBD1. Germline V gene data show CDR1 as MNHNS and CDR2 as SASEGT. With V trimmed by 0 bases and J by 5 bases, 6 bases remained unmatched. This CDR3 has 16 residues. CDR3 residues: CASSEAIRDSNEKLFF. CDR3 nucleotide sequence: TGTGCCAGCAGTGAAGCGATCCGGGACAGCAATGAAAAACTGTTTTTT.

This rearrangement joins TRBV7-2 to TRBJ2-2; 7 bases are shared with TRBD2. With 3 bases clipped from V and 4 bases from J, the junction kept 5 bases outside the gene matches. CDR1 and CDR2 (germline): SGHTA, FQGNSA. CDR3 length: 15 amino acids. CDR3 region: CASSFWGGPTGELFF. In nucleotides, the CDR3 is TGTGCCAGCAGCTTCTGGGGGGGTCCCACCGGGGAGCTGTTTTTT.

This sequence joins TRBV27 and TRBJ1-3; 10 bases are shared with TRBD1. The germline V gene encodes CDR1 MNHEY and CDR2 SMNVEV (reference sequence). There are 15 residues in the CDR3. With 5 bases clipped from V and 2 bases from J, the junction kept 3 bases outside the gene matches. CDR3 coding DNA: TGTGCCAGCAGTCCCGGGACAGGGGCTGGAAACACCATATATTTT. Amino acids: CASSPGTGAGNTIYF.

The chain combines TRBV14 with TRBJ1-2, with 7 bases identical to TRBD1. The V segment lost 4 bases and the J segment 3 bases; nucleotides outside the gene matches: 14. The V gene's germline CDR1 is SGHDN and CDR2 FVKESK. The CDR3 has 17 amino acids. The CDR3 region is CASSLTTSDRTDYGYTF. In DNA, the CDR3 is TGTGCCAGCAGCCTAACCACCTCGGACAGGACCGACTATGGCTACACCTTC.

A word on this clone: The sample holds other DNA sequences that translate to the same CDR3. CDR3 coding DNA: TGCGCCAGCAGCCAAGAAGGAGGGAATTCACCCCTCCACTTT. It yields the protein CASSQEGGNSPLHF. The genes are TRBV4-1 and TRBJ1-6; D is unclear. The germline CDR1 and CDR2 sequences are MGHRA and YSYEKL. The CDR3 length is 14 residues. Trimming took off 0 bases at V and 7 bases at J, with 7 bases between the two ends.

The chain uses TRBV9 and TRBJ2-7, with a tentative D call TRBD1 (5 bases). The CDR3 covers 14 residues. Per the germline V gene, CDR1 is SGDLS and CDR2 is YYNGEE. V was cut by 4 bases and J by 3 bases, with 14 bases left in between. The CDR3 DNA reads TGTGCCAGCAGCCCCATAGGGGAAGACTACGAGCAGTACTTC. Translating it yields CASSPIGEDYEQYF.

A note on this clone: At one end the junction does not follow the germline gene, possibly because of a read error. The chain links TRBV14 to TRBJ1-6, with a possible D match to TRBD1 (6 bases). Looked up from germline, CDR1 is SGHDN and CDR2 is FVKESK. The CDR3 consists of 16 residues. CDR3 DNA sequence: TGTGCCAGCAGCGTACAGGGATTATCCTATAATTCACCCTTCCACTTT. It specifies CASSVQGLSYNSPFHF.

The CDR3 here is CAGVPQGHTEAFF. As DNA, the CDR3 is TGTGCCGGAGTCCCACAGGGGCACACTGAAGCTTTCTTT. This chain connects TRBV21-1 to TRBJ1-1; no DNA check was done on the table's D call, TRBD1. TRBV21-1 is a pseudogene. CDR3 size: 13 residues.

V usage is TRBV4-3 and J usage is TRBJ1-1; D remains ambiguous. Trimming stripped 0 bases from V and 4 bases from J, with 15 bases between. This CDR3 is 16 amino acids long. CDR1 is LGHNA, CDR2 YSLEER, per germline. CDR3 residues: CASSQDRRVGGTEAFF. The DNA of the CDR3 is TGCGCCAGCAGCCAAGATCGGCGGGTAGGAGGCACTGAAGCTTTCTTT.

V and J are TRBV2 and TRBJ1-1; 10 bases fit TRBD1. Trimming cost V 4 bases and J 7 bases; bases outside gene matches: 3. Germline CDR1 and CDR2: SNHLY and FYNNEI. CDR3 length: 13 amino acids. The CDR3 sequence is CASSARDRGEAFF. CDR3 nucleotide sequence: TGTGCCAGCAGTGCCCGGGACAGGGGTGAAGCTTTCTTT.

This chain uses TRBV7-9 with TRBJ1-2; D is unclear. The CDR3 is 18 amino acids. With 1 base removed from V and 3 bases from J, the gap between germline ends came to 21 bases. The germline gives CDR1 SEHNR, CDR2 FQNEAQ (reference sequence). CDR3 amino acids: CASSLGLEEGDRYYGYTF. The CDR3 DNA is TGTGCCAGCAGCTTAGGCCTGGAAGAGGGAGATCGGTACTATGGCTACACCTTC.

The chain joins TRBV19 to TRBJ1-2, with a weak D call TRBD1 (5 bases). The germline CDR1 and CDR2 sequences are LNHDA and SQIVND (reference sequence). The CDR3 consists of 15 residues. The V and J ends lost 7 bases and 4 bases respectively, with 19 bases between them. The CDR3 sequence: CASTPGGGAGYGYTF. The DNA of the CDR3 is TGTGCCAGTACTCCGGGGGGAGGGGCAGGCTATGGCTACACCTTC.

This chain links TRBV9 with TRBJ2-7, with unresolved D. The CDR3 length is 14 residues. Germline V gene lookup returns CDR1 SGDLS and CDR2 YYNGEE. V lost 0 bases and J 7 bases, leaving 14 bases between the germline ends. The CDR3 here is CASSVGSGWSEQYF. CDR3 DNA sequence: TGTGCCAGCAGCGTAGGATCGGGTTGGAGTGAGCAGTACTTC.

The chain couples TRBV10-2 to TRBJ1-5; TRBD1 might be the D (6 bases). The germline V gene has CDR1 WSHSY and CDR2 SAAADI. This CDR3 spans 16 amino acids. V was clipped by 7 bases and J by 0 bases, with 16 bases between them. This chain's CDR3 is CASNNFWTDSNQPQHF. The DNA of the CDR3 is TGCGCCAGCAATAACTTCTGGACAGATAGCAATCAGCCCCAGCATTTT.

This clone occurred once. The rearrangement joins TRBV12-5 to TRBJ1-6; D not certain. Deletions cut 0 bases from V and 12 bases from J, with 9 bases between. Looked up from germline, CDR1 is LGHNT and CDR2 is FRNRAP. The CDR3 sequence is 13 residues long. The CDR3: CASGLVDERPLHF. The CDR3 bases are TGTGCTAGTGGTTTGGTAGATGAGCGACCCCTCCACTTT.

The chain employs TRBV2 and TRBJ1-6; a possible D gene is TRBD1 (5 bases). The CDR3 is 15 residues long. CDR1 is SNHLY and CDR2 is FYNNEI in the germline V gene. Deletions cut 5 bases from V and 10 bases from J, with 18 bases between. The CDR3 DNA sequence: TGTGCCAGCAGTTTACGGTGGTCGGCAGGGTCACCCCTCCACTTT. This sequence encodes CASSLRWSAGSPLHF.

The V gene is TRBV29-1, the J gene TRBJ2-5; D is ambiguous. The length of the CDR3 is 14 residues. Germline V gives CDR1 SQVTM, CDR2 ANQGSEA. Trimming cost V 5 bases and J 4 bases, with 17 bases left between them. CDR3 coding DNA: TGCAGCGTTCCTGCCCCCACATATATAGAGACCCAGTACTTC. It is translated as CSVPAPTYIETQYF.